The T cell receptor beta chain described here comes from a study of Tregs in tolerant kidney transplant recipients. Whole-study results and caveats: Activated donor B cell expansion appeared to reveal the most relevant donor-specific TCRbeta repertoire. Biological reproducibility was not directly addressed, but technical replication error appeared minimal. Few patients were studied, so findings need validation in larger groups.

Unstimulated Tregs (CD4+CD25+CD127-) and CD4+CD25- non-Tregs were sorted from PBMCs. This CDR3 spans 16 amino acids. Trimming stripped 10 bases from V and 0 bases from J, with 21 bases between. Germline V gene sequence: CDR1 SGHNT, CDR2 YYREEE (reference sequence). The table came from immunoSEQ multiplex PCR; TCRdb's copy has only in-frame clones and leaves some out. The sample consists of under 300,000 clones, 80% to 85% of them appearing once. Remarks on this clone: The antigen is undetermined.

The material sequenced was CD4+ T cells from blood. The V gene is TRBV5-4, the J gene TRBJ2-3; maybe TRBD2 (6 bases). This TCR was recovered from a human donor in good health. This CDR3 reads CAGRDSKRHSTDTQYF. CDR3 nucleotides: TGTGCCGGCCGGGACTCAAAGCGGCATAGCACAGATACGCAGTATTTT.